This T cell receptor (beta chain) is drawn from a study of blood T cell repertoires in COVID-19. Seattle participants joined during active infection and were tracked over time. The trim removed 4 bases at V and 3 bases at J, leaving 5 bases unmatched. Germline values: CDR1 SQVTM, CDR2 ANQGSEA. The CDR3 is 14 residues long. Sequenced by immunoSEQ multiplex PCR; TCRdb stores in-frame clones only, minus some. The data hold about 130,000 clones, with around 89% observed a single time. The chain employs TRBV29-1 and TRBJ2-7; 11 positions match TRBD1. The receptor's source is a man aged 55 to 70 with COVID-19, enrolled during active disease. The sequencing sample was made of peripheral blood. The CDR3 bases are TGCAGCGTTGGTAAAGGGACAGGGGGCTACGAGCAGTACTTC. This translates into CSVGKGTGGYEQYF.